These 18 T cell receptor beta chains share one sample of origin, sequenced in a study of shared T cell receptors in the human thymus. Only in-frame clones appear in the TCRdb table, and some are missing; sequencing was by immunoSEQ multiplex PCR. This table holds approximately 490,000 clones, about four fifths found once. This same sample was also part of a study on human thymus T cells.

Sequenced material: thymocytes. Source of these receptors: a boy less than two years old with a congenital heart defect.

The chain uses TRBV11-2 and TRBJ2-7; D is possibly TRBD2 (6 bases). V was shortened by 1 base and J by 4 bases, with 23 bases between the two germline ends. CDR1 SGHAT and CDR2 FQNNGV come from the germline V gene. This CDR3 has 18 residues. CDR3 in amino acids: CASSLGDPGLLLPYEQYF. The CDR3 DNA follows: TGTGCCAGCAGCTTAGGAGACCCGGGACTTCTCCTCCCTTACGAGCAGTACTTC.

The gene calls are TRBV27 and TRBJ2-7; 13 bases fit TRBD2. Germline values: CDR1 MNHEY, CDR2 SMNVEV (reference sequence). After removal of 3 bases from V and 6 bases from J, the junction contained 5 bases not matched to a gene. This CDR3 has 15 amino acids. In DNA form, the CDR3 reads TGTGCCAGCAGTTTCACCGGGACTAGCGGGACCGAGCAGTACTTC. It codes for CASSFTGTSGTEQYF.

This clone was picked up a small number of times. The chain joins TRBV7-2 to TRBJ2-3; possible D gene TRBD2, 5 bases. Germline CDR1 reads SGHTA; CDR2 reads FQGNSA. V was clipped by 1 base and J by 4 bases, with 18 bases between them. The CDR3 is 17 amino acids. In nucleotides, the CDR3 is TGTGCCAGCAGCTTAGTGAGGGAGTTTCCTCCTCCAGATACGCAGTATTTT. Residues: CASSLVREFPPPDTQYF.

The chain is built from TRBV6-5 and TRBJ2-7; TRBD1 might be the D (5 bases). The CDR3 length is 15 residues. The germline V gene encodes CDR1 MNHEY and CDR2 SVGAGI. V was cut by 6 bases and J by 4 bases, with 19 bases left in between. Written as DNA, the CDR3 is TGTGCCAGCAGCCGACCCGACGGGTCAGGGTACGAGCAGTACTTC. Translated, it gives CASSRPDGSGYEQYF.

The V call is TRBV15, the J call TRBJ2-5, with D possibly TRBD2 on 5 matching bases. The CDR3 is 11 amino acids. V lost 11 bases, J lost 0 bases, and 7 bases lay in between. Germline assignment: CDR1 LNHNV and CDR2 YYDKDF (reference sequence). CDR3 sequence (DNA): TGTGCCGTCGGGGACCAAGAGACCCAGTACTTC. It yields the protein CAVGDQETQYF.

The CDR3: CASSPPGLVAGYEQYF. In DNA, the CDR3 is TGTGCCAGCAGCCCGCCCGGATTAGTAGCGGGTTACGAGCAGTACTTC. The chain recombines TRBV5-6 with TRBJ2-5; TRBD2 aligns across 7 bases. The J call may be faulty, since TRBJ2-7 better matches the DNA end. This CDR3 has 16 residues. Per the germline V gene, CDR1 is SGHDT and CDR2 is YYEEEE.

This chain links TRBV15 with TRBJ2-1, with a tentative D call TRBD1 (5 bases). Germline V gives CDR1 LNHNV, CDR2 YYDKDF (reference sequence). The CDR3 has 13 residues. Trimming cost V 5 bases and J 6 bases, with 11 bases left between them. DNA of the CDR3: TGTGCCACCAGCCCTGGCACAGGCAATGAGCAGTTCTTC. Translating gives CATSPGTGNEQFF.

The CDR3 DNA is TGCAGCGTTGAAATTGGGTCGGACAGGGGTACCTACAATGAGCAGTTCTTC. This gives the protein CSVEIGSDRGTYNEQFF. This sequence joins TRBV29-1 and TRBJ2-1; 9 bases align to TRBD1. This CDR3 is built from 17 residues. The ends lost 2 bases at V and 2 bases at J; junction bases unmatched: 10. CDR1 and CDR2 from the germline V gene are SQVTM and ANQGSEA.

The rearrangement uses TRBV2 and TRBJ2-4; D is perhaps TRBD2 (5 bases). The V and J ends lost 6 bases and 5 bases respectively, with 20 bases between them. Germline V gives CDR1 SNHLY, CDR2 FYNNEI. CDR3 length equals 16 residues. This chain's CDR3 is CASSDWAWGAENIQYF. CDR3 DNA sequence: TGTGCCAGCAGCGACTGGGCGTGGGGAGCGGAAAACATTCAGTACTTC.

The J gene is TRBJ2-7, the V gene TRBV19, with TRBD1 matching 9 bases. Germline CDR1 LNHDA, CDR2 SQIVND (reference sequence). V lost 1 base, J lost 2 bases, and 3 bases stayed unmatched. The CDR3 has 15 amino acids. The CDR3 reads CASSIGGTGPYEQYF. CDR3 sequence (DNA): TGTGCCAGTAGTATAGGAGGGACAGGGCCCTACGAGCAGTACTTC.

This clone came up a few times. This chain links TRBV7-9 with TRBJ2-7; maybe TRBD1 (6 bases). The CDR3 loop spans 15 amino acids. From germline, CDR1 is SEHNR and CDR2 FQNEAQ (reference sequence). V lost 5 bases and J 2 bases, leaving 16 bases between the germline ends. DNA for the CDR3: TGTGCCAGCAGCCCGGACAGCCACAAAACCTACGAGCAGTACTTC. The encoded protein is CASSPDSHKTYEQYF.

The rearrangement uses TRBV27 and TRBJ2-3; 10 bases fit TRBD1. CDR1 and CDR2 (germline): MNHEY, SMNVEV (reference sequence). This CDR3 is 19 amino acids long. Trimming took 3 bases from V and 0 from J; bases not matched to a gene: 12. The CDR3 region is CASSLSAGRDRGSTDTQYF. The CDR3 DNA reads TGTGCCAGCAGTTTGTCAGCCGGAAGGGACAGGGGCAGCACAGATACGCAGTATTTT.

The CDR3 region is CASSLDPSGRCYNEQFF. The DNA for the CDR3 is TGTGCCAGCAGCTTGGATCCTAGCGGGAGGTGCTACAATGAGCAGTTCTTC. The gene calls are TRBV5-4 and TRBJ2-1, with 11 positions matching TRBD2. The germline V gene encodes CDR1 SGHNT and CDR2 YYREEE (reference sequence). The CDR3 totals 17 residues. With 0 bases clipped from V and 3 bases from J, the junction kept 5 bases outside the gene matches.

This chain joins TRBV9 and TRBJ2-3; 7 bases match TRBD2. The V gene end was trimmed by 0 bases and the J gene end by 4 bases; junction bases not matched to a gene: 5. The CDR3 has 15 amino acids. The germline V gene encodes CDR1 SGDLS and CDR2 YYNGEE. CDR3 DNA: TGTGCCAGCAGCGTAGTAGGACTAGAATCAGATACGCAGTATTTT. Protein sequence: CASSVVGLESDTQYF.

The chain uses TRBV4-3 and TRBJ2-6; 8 nucleotides agree with TRBD2. The CDR3 has 17 residues. Germline CDR1 reads LGHNA; CDR2 reads YSLEER. With V trimmed by 1 base and J by 0 bases, 2 bases remained unmatched. The CDR3 DNA follows: TGCGCCAGCAGCCAAGTCGGGGGGGCCTCTGGGGCCAACGTCCTGACTTTC. It yields the protein CASSQVGGASGANVLTF.

In its sample, this clone was seen a few times. The chain joins TRBV30 to TRBJ2-7; tentatively, D is TRBD1 (6 bases). Germline-derived CDR1 and CDR2 are GTSNPN and SVGIG (reference sequence). V was trimmed by 8 bases and J by 6 bases, leaving 23 bases between them. The CDR3 has 14 amino acids. The CDR3 is CAGGTGLSTGEQYF. DNA of the CDR3: TGTGCCGGAGGTACAGGGCTCTCTACCGGCGAGCAGTACTTC.

About this clone: Mismatch with germline at one junction end may stem from a read error. The chain recombines TRBV14 with TRBJ2-5; D gene uncertain. The CDR3 runs 12 residues. Looked up from germline, CDR1 is SGHDN and CDR2 is FVKESK. CDR3 protein: CASSQDPEIQYF. In nucleotides, the CDR3 is TGTGCCAGCAGTCAAGACCCCGAGATCCAGTACTTC.

The J gene is TRBJ2-7, the V gene TRBV4-3; no firm D call. The germline V gene encodes CDR1 LGHNA and CDR2 YSLEER. V was shortened by 1 base and J by 2 bases, with 12 bases between the two germline ends. This CDR3 region has 15 residues. Here the CDR3 DNA reads TGCGCCAGCAGCCAAGGGTTCAGTATAACCTACGAGCAGTACTTC. This gives the protein CASSQGFSITYEQYF.